Sequencing of this T cell receptor (beta chain) was carried out in a study of identifying expanded T cells in peripheral blood. Clones were read by immunoSEQ multiplex PCR, and TCRdb kept only the in-frame ones, dropping some. The table records tens of thousands of clones, 88% of them present only once. The CDR3 spans 16 residues. The V gene's germline CDR1 is KGHSH and CDR2 LQKENI. V was pared by 6 bases and J by 4 bases, with 10 bases of the junction left unmatched. This sequence originates from a person between 18 and 75 years old in good health. The V gene is TRBV18, the J gene TRBJ1-5, with TRBD1 identical over 9 bases. Sequencing was performed on blood. This chain's CDR3 is CASSPGTGTLNQPQHF. The CDR3 DNA is TGTGCCAGCTCCCCCGGGACAGGGACTCTGAATCAGCCCCAGCATTTT.